This T cell receptor beta chain was sequenced in a study of blood T cells in healthy people across ages. On the study more broadly: Per every two T cells, about one barcoded beta molecule was captured by template switching. Findings of the study overall: Both higher diversity and more naive CD4+ cells marked long-lived donors when set against aged donors. Roughly linear declines in TCR beta diversity per million T cells occurred with age.

Donors each provided 9.5 to 10 milliliters of peripheral blood. Of note for this clonotype: The antigen remains unidentified.

CDR1 is SNHLY and CDR2 is FYNNEI in the germline V gene. CDR3 length: 14 amino acids. Trimming removed 3 bases at V and 8 bases at J, with 14 bases between. A J-beta primer mix and a sample-barcoded 5' primer were used in a second PCR of about 7 to 12 cycles. MiXCR was run by TCRdb on the 5' RACE reads, yielding one entry per CDR3 protein. The sample consists of about 1.4 million distinct CDR3 sequences, roughly 59% of them appearing once. This sequence originates from a man between 18 and 29 years old in good health. This chain connects TRBV2 to TRBJ1-5, with a possible D match to TRBD1 (5 bases). The sample comprised blood. For the CDR3, the DNA is TGTGCCAGCAGTGACGGGGGGACGGTGGAGCCCCAGCATTTT. Its translation is CASSDGGTVEPQHF.